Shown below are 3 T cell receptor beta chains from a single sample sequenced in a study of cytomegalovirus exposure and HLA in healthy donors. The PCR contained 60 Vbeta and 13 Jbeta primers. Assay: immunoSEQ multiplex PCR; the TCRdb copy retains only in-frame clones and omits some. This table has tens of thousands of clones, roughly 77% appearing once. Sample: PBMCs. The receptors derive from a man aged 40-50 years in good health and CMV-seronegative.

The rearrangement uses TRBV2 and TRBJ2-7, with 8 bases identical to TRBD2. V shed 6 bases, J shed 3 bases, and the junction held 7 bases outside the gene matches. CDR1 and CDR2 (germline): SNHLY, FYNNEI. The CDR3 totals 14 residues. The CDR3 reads CASRLAVKGYEQYF. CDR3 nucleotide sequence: TGTGCCAGCAGACTAGCGGTTAAGGGCTACGAGCAGTACTTC. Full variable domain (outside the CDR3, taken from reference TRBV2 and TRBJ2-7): EPEVTQTPSHQVTQMGQEVILRCVPISNHLYFYWYRQILGQKVEFLVSFYNNEISEKSEIFDDQFSVERPDGSNFTLKIRSTKLEDSAMYFCASRLAVKGYEQYFGPGTRLTVT.

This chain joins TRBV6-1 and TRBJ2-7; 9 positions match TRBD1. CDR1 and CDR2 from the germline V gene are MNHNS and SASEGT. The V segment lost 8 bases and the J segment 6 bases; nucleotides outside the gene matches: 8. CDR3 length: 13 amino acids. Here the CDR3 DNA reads TGTGCCAGCGGTCCCGGACAGGGGTTCGAGCAGTACTTC. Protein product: CASGPGQGFEQYF.

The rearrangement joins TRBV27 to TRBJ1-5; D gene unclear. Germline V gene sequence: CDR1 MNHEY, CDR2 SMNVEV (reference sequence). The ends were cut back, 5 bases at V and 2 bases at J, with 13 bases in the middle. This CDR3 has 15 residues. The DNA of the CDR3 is TGTGCCAGCAGTCCCGGGGTATCGGGCAATCAGCCCCAGCATTTT. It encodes CASSPGVSGNQPQHF.